The next 20 T cell receptor beta chains were all read from a single sample in a study of response to subunit inactivated influenza vaccine (dated by TCRdb to 2016 to 2018). Library prep was done by RT-PCR. Sequencer: Illumina HiSeq 2500. TCRdb trimmed the raw reads at Q25, called clones with MiXCR and kept productive beta chains. Each entry merges the rows of one CDR3 protein and shows their most common DNA and genes. This sample holds about 520,000 distinct CDR3 sequences; about 25% were observed only once. The ten most abundant clones make up 1.5% to 2% of the sample. Sample: CD4+ T cells sorted from PBMCs, taken about 5 days after vaccination. The receptor set was obtained from a man between 45 and 60 years old who received an inactivated influenza vaccine. Donor details come from another sample of the same person, matched by shared clones.

The chain uses TRBV30 and TRBJ2-7, with D uncertain. The CDR3 has 13 amino acids. Trimming removed 3 bases from V and 7 bases from J, with 16 bases in between. CDR1 is GTSNPN and CDR2 is SVGIG in the germline V gene (reference sequence). The CDR3 DNA is TGTGCCTGGAGATACCGGAATTTAGGGGAGCAGTACTTC. Residues: CAWRYRNLGEQYF. Looking up the rest from reference TRBV30 and TRBJ2-7 gives the full variable domain: SQTIHQWPATLVQPVGSPLSLECTVEGTSNPNLYWYRQAAGRGLQLLFYSVGIGQISSEVPQNLSASRPQDRQFILSSKKLLLSDSGFYLCAWRYRNLGEQYFGPGTRLTVT.

This chain uses TRBV6-2 or TRBV6-3 with TRBJ2-2, with TRBD2 as a possible D gene (5 bases). From germline, CDR1 is MNHEY and CDR2 SVGEGT. The V end was cut by 10 bases, the J end by 4 bases, with 13 bases between. The CDR3 is 13 amino acids. The CDR3: CATGRTFTGELFF. The CDR3 nucleotides read TGTGCCACTGGCCGGACTTTCACCGGGGAGCTGTTTTTT.

The chain joins TRBV7-9 to TRBJ2-3, with D maybe TRBD2 (5 bases). The CDR3 covers 16 residues. Between the trimmed V and J ends, which lost 7 bases and 0 bases, there was a span of 17 bases. The germline gives CDR1 SEHNR, CDR2 FQNEAQ (reference sequence). The CDR3 nucleotides are TGTGCCAGCATCCCGAGGACTGCTACTAGCACAGATACGCAGTATTTT. It yields the protein CASIPRTATSTDTQYF.

This clonotype has just a few counts. The CDR3 nucleotides read TGCAGCGTTGACGGACTAGCGGGAGTATACGAGCAGTACTTC. Translating it yields CSVDGLAGVYEQYF. The J gene is TRBJ2-7, the V gene TRBV29-1, with TRBD2 matching 13 bases. Germline lookup yields CDR1 SQVTM and CDR2 ANQGSEA. Trimming at V came to 3 bases and at J to 4 bases, leaving 3 bases not matched to a gene. This CDR3 contains 14 residues.

There are a few counts of this clonotype. The rearrangement joins TRBV6-5 to TRBJ2-4, with D tentatively TRBD1 or TRBD2 (5 bases each). Per the germline V gene, CDR1 is MNHEY and CDR2 is SVGAGI. The CDR3 is made up of 15 amino acids. V shed 0 bases and J shed 3 bases, with 9 bases lying between them. As DNA, the CDR3 is TGTGCCAGCAGTTACTCGGGGGTCGGCAAAAACATTCAGTACTTC. Encoded protein: CASSYSGVGKNIQYF.

This sequence joins TRBV6-1 and TRBJ2-7, with D maybe TRBD1 (5 bases). The CDR3 has 14 amino acids. The V gene lost 8 bases and the J gene lost 6 bases, with 20 bases spanning the gap. Germline V gene sequence: CDR1 MNHNS, CDR2 SASEGT. Here the CDR3 reads CASGLRGSVFEQYF. Written as DNA, the CDR3 is TGTGCCAGCGGCCTTAGGGGCTCCGTGTTCGAGCAGTACTTC.

The chain has TRBV6-5 and TRBJ2-3; D call uncertain. Between the trimmed V and J ends, which lost 0 bases and 4 bases, there was a span of 11 bases. The CDR3 extends over 15 amino acids. Germline V gives CDR1 MNHEY, CDR2 SVGAGI. The CDR3 loop reads CASSYSILLADTQYF. CDR3 DNA: TGTGCCAGCAGTTACTCGATCTTGCTGGCAGATACGCAGTATTTT.

This clonotype was counted a few times. This sequence joins TRBV7-2 and TRBJ2-5; D call uncertain. The length of the CDR3 is 13 residues. V dropped 11 bases and J dropped 10 bases, with 23 bases sitting between them. In germline, CDR1 is SGHTA, CDR2 FQGNSA. For the CDR3, the DNA is TGTGCCCGCAACCACTTCCGCTGTCAAGTCCAGTACTTC. This gives the protein CARNHFRCQVQYF.

CDR3 in DNA: TGTGCCACCAGTGATTTAAGGGGGAGTGGGAATACGCAGTATTTT. Translation: CATSDLRGSGNTQYF. The rearrangement links TRBV24-1 to TRBJ2-3; weak D call: TRBD1 (6 bases). The CDR3 runs to 15 residues. The ends were cut back, 1 base at V and 7 bases at J, with 14 bases in the middle. CDR1 and CDR2 from the germline V gene are KGHDR and SFDVKD.

This chain connects TRBV20-1 to TRBJ1-5; D not certain. V was shortened by 0 bases and J by 11 bases, with 8 bases between the two germline ends. There are 11 residues in the CDR3. The germline CDR1 and CDR2 sequences are DFQATT and SNEGSKA (reference sequence). In nucleotides, the CDR3 is TGCAGTGCTAGAGATCGACGGGCCCAGCATTTT. Its translation: CSARDRRAQHF.

In nucleotides, the CDR3 is TGTGCCAGCAGCAAAAACTATGGCTACACCTTC. Its protein is CASSKNYGYTF. This chain joins TRBV3-1 and TRBJ1-2; D unclear. With 5 bases removed from V and 2 bases from J, the gap between germline ends came to 3 bases. The CDR3 sequence is 11 residues long. CDR1 and CDR2 from the germline V gene are LGHDT and YNNKEL (reference sequence). The variable domain in full, completed from reference TRBV3-1 and TRBJ1-2, reads DTAVSQTPKYLVTQMGNDKSIKCEQNLGHDTMYWYKQDSKKFLKIMFSYNNKELIINETVPNRFSPKSPDKAHLNLHINSLELGDSAVYFCASSKNYGYTFGSGTRLTVV.

The chain is built from TRBV14 and TRBJ2-7; D uncertain. The CDR3 has 12 residues. V was trimmed by 2 bases and J by 6 bases, leaving 8 bases between them. From germline, CDR1 is SGHDN and CDR2 FVKESK. The CDR3 protein is CASSQYGREQYF. The CDR3 region has the DNA TGTGCCAGCAGCCAATATGGTCGCGAGCAGTACTTC.

This clonotype was counted at least ten times. The chain recombines TRBV12-3 or TRBV12-4 with TRBJ2-2; D is ambiguous. The CDR3 contains 12 residues. Trimming took 3 bases from V and 5 from J, leaving 4 bases between them. The CDR3 region is CASSFETGELFF. The CDR3 coding sequence is TGTGCCAGCAGTTTTGAAACCGGGGAGCTGTTTTTT.

The chain carries TRBV10-3 and TRBJ2-2; 8 bases map to TRBD1. Germline trimming cut 10 bases from V and 4 bases from J; bases unmatched to any gene: 11. The CDR3 consists of 15 residues. CDR1 ENHRY and CDR2 SYGVKD come from the germline V gene. CDR3 DNA: TGTGCCACCAGGGACGGACAGGGATTCACCGGGGAGCTGTTTTTT. This translates into CATRDGQGFTGELFF.

The chain links TRBV5-5 to TRBJ2-7; D ambiguous. Germline lookup yields CDR1 SGHKS and CDR2 YYEKEE (reference sequence). The CDR3 covers 14 residues. Between the trimmed V and J ends, which lost 0 bases and 3 bases, there was a span of 10 bases. The CDR3 loop reads CASSLGGGGYEQYF. The DNA of the CDR3 is TGTGCCAGCAGCTTGGGAGGTGGCGGCTACGAGCAGTACTTC.

The CDR3 protein is CASSQPLGHQNQPQHF. In DNA form, the CDR3 reads TGCGCCAGCAGTCAACCGCTGGGACACCAGAATCAGCCCCAGCATTTT. The chain couples TRBV23-1 to TRBJ1-5, with D perhaps matching TRBD1 (6 bases). TRBV23-1 is annotated as an ORF whose role is uncertain. V dropped 2 bases and J dropped 4 bases, with 15 bases sitting between them. The CDR3 runs to 16 residues.

The chain links TRBV6-2 or TRBV6-3 to TRBJ2-5; 13 bases agree with TRBD2. CDR3 size: 17 residues. Germline CDR1 MNHEY, CDR2 SVGEGT. V lost 4 bases, J lost 5 bases, and 10 bases stayed unmatched. CDR3 loop: CASSSRTSGGTGETQYF. DNA for the CDR3: TGTGCCAGCAGTTCCCGGACTAGCGGGGGCACTGGGGAGACCCAGTACTTC.

In this sample, this clonotype turned up a few times. The chain uses TRBV7-2 and TRBJ2-3; no clear D. V was trimmed by 7 bases and J by 0 bases, leaving 5 bases between them. The length of the CDR3 is 12 residues. CDR1 is SGHTA, CDR2 FQGNSA, per germline. The CDR3 protein is CASKPSTDTQYF. The CDR3 DNA follows: TGTGCCAGCAAACCTAGCACAGATACGCAGTATTTT.

V is TRBV20-1 and J is TRBJ2-7; the match to TRBD2 covers 8 bases. Germline CDR1 and CDR2: DFQATT and SNEGSKA (reference sequence). This CDR3 has 13 amino acids. Trimming took 4 bases from V and 0 from J; bases not matched to a gene: 2. CDR3 amino acids: CSATTSASYEQYF. The CDR3 DNA follows: TGCAGTGCTACGACTAGCGCCTCCTACGAGCAGTACTTC.

Only a few counts were recorded for this clonotype. CDR3 bases: TGCAGTGCTACTAAGGGGGAGTTCGTCGAGCAGTACTTC. As protein: CSATKGEFVEQYF. The rearrangement joins TRBV20-1 to TRBJ2-7; D is perhaps TRBD1 (6 bases). CDR1 and CDR2 from the germline V gene are DFQATT and SNEGSKA (reference sequence). CDR3 length: 13 residues. V lost 4 bases and J 6 bases, leaving 16 bases between the germline ends.